This T cell receptor beta chain is drawn from a study of shared clonotypes between healthy human individuals. Overall study results and limits: The researchers took only blood, and tissue repertoires probably look different. When naive CD4 clonotypes were compared across several donors, about 4.8% were shared.

The CDR3 runs 15 residues. Germline V lookup: CDR1 KGHSH, CDR2 LQKENI. After removal of 3 bases from V and 11 bases from J, the junction contained 14 bases not matched to a gene. Each donor was a Caucasian adult residing in Nashville, Tennessee. A word on this clone: The antigen is unknown.

Deep-level assay runs were performed. Here immunoSEQ multiplex PCR was the method, and the copy in TCRdb shows in-frame clones only, minus some. The table lists roughly 2.4 million clones, nearly 97% of them singletons. The specimen was naive CD4+ T cells sorted from blood. Subset in this sample: CD45RA+ positively selected. The V call is TRBV18, the J call TRBJ1-2, with TRBD1 matching over 8 bases. The TCR was taken from a man younger than 35 in good health. The CDR3 coding sequence is TGTGCCAGCTCACCGCCAACAGGGGGAAGAGGGTTATACACCTTC. This translates into CASSPPTGGRGLYTF.